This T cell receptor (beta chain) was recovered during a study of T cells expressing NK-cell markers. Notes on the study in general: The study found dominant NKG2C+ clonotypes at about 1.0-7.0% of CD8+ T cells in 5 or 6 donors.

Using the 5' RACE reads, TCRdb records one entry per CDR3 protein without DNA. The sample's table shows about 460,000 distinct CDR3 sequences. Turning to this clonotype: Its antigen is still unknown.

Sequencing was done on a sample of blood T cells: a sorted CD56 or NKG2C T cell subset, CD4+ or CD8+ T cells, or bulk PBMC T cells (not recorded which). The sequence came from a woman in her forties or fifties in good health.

CDR3 residues: CASSVTAGGGELFF. The chain links TRBV9 to TRBJ2-2; TCRdb's D call, TRBD2, is unchecked because there is no DNA. This CDR3 spans 14 amino acids. Germline CDR1 is SGDLS and CDR2 is YYNGEE.